This T cell receptor (beta chain) was captured by sequencing in a study of radiotherapy plus CTLA-4 blockade in lung cancer. Study in general: 15% to 20% of enrolled patients responded objectively, and roughly 31% had disease control.

The germline V gene encodes CDR1 SGHVS and CDR2 FQNEAQ. This CDR3 has 16 amino acids. V lost 5 bases, J lost 0 bases, and 4 bases stayed unmatched. Chemo-refractory metastatic non-small-cell lung cancer patients underwent focal radiation alongside CTLA-4 blockade with ipilimumab. A remark on this clone: As yet, its antigen is unknown.

Produced via immunoSEQ multiplex PCR; TCRdb's table is partial and in-frame only. The data show approximately 46,000 clones, with approximately 84% seen just once and about 30% held by the top ten. Study observations and caveats: Interferon-beta and early blood T cell clone dynamics reportedly predicted response best. Researchers report tumor-derived TCR clones expanding in blood after radiotherapy plus ipilimumab.

The input for sequencing was peripheral blood, taken from a patient treated with radiotherapy plus ipilimumab. The rearrangement joins TRBV7-8 to TRBJ2-1; TRBD1 matches 10 bases. This clonotype originated in a human donor with non-small cell lung cancer whose response to radiotherapy plus ipilimumab could not be evaluated. The CDR3 loop reads CASSRQGAPSYNEQFF. In DNA form, the CDR3 reads TGTGCCAGCAGCCGACAGGGGGCCCCCTCCTACAATGAGCAGTTCTTC.